Only one count was recorded for the clone carrying this T cell receptor (beta chain). Its antigen is not identified. This CDR3 has 12 residues. Per germline, CDR1 SGHTA and CDR2 FQGNSA. The sample originates from a study of blood T cells in healthy people across ages. Broader study findings: The study could not conclusively compare naive and antigen-experienced cells, given its unsorted PBMCs.

Together with a sample-barcoded 5' primer, a J-beta primer mix was included in a second PCR lasting about 7 to 11 cycles. Sequencing yielded, for each sample, at least 3 million paired-end reads carrying CDR3. TCRdb used MiXCR to reprocess the 5' RACE reads, holding one entry per CDR3 protein. The sample has fewer than 1,000,000 distinct CDR3 sequences, about 42% seen once. The sequenced sample was blood. The TCR was taken from an elderly man in good health. J is TRBJ2-5 and V is TRBV7-2, with TRBD1 as a possible D gene (5 bases). The J call may be wrong; the DNA end is better matched by TRBJ2-7. The CDR3 nucleotides are TGTGCCAGCAGCCCCCGTCAGGGCGAGCAGTACTTC. Translated: CASSPRQGEQYF.